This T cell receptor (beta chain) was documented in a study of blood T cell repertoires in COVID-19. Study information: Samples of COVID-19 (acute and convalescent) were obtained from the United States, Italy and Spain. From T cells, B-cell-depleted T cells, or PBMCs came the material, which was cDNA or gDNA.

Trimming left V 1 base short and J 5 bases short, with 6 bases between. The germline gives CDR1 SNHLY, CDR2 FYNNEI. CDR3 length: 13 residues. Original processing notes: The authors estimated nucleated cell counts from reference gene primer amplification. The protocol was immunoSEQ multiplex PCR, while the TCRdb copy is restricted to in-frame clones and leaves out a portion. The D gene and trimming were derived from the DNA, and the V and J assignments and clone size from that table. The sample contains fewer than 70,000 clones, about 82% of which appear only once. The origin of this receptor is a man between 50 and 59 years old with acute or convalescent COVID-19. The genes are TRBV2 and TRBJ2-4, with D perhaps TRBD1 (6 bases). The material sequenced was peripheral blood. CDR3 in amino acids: CASSEDRENIQYF. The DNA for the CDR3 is TGTGCCAGCAGTGAAGACAGGGAAAACATTCAGTACTTC.